This T cell receptor beta chain was identified in a study of OX40 agonist ivuxolimab in advanced cancers. In regard to this clone: Its antigen is not identified.

Sequencing used immunoSEQ multiplex PCR; TCRdb keeps in-frame clones, though not all of them. The sample carries under 90,000 clones, around 87% recorded once. Study observations and caveats: Doses of 0.1 to 3.0 mg/kg were accompanied by clonal expansion of CD4+ and CD8+ blood T cells by week 6.

The germline V gene has CDR1 SGHVS and CDR2 FQNEAQ. This CDR3 contains 14 residues. V lost 8 bases and J lost 2; bases outside the gene matches: 7. V and J are TRBV7-8 and TRBJ2-5; 8 nucleotides line up with TRBD2. This sequence originates from an adult with an advanced solid tumor such as melanoma, head and neck, liver or kidney cancer. The sample consisted of CD4+ or CD8+ T cells sorted from blood, taken in a trial of the OX40 agonist ivuxolimab. CDR3 region: CASQGSGVQETQYF. DNA of the CDR3: TGTGCCAGCCAGGGTAGCGGGGTGCAAGAGACCCAGTACTTC. Full variable domain (outside the CDR3, taken from reference TRBV7-8 and TRBJ2-5): GAGVSQSPRYKVAKRGQDVALRCDPISGHVSLFWYQQALGQGPEFLTYFQNEAQLDKSGLPSDRFFAERPEGSVSTLKIQRTQQEDSAVYLCASQGSGVQETQYFGPGTRLLVL.